The 20 T cell receptor beta chains below come from one sample, sequenced in a study of shared clonotypes between healthy human individuals. Profiled with immunoSEQ multiplex PCR; TCRdb holds only in-frame clones, not every one. This repertoire shows roughly 2,300,000 clones, roughly 92% found once; its top ten account for 0.37%. Sequencing was done on a sample of naive CD4+ T cells from PBMCs. As for subset: CD45RA+ positively selected. The source is a man younger than 35 in good health. Some clones in this sample may be carry-over from other donors' samples.

This chain uses TRBV2 with TRBJ1-5; no clear D gene. Trimming pared 5 bases from V and 0 bases from J, leaving 8 bases between. Germline V gene sequence: CDR1 SNHLY, CDR2 FYNNEI. The CDR3 runs 14 residues. CDR3 nucleotides: TGTGCCAGCAGTTACAGCCATAGCAATCAGCCCCAGCATTTT. Its translation: CASSYSHSNQPQHF.

The V and J genes are TRBV4-3 and TRBJ2-1; D not resolved. Per germline, CDR1 LGHNA and CDR2 YSLEER. This CDR3 spans 15 amino acids. The V end was cut by 0 bases, the J end by 4 bases, with 10 bases between. The CDR3 DNA reads TGCGCCAGCAGCCAAGAAGGCAGAGCATACAATGAGCAGTTCTTC. Protein: CASSQEGRAYNEQFF.

The chain couples TRBV29-1 to TRBJ1-1; 7 nucleotides agree with TRBD1. V lost 7 bases, J lost 0 bases, and 5 bases stayed unmatched. This CDR3 region has 13 residues. CDR1 SQVTM and CDR2 ANQGSEA come from the germline V gene. CDR3 protein: CSGDRKLNTEAFF. CDR3 DNA sequence: TGCAGCGGGGACAGAAAATTGAACACTGAAGCTTTCTTT.

With regard to this clone: Other DNA sequences of this sample code for an identical CDR3. The chain employs TRBV28 and TRBJ2-1; D possibly matches TRBD1 or TRBD2 (6 bases each). CDR3 size: 11 residues. V lost 4 bases, J lost 10 bases, and 8 bases lay in between. The germline gives CDR1 MDHEN, CDR2 SYDVKM. CDR3 sequence: CASSSGGEQFF. CDR3 DNA: TGTGCCAGCAGTTCCGGGGGCGAGCAGTTCTTC.

The genes are TRBV11-2 and TRBJ2-5, with D maybe TRBD1 (5 bases). Per the germline V gene, CDR1 is SGHAT and CDR2 is FQNNGV. The germline V and J ends were trimmed by 0 bases and 5 bases, with 16 bases remaining between them. This CDR3 has 16 residues. Here the CDR3 DNA reads TGTGCCAGCAGCTTAGATCAGGTAGCAGGGCAGGAGACCCAGTACTTC. Translated, it gives CASSLDQVAGQETQYF.

In this sample, this clone turned up once. CDR3 sequence: CASSLTGRTRDGYTF. The DNA for the CDR3 is TGTGCCAGCAGCTTGACCGGACGGACAAGGGATGGCTACACCTTC. This sequence joins TRBV5-4 and TRBJ1-2; the D gene is possibly TRBD1 (5 bases). The CDR3 is made up of 15 amino acids. Trimming stripped 1 base from V and 6 bases from J, with 16 bases between. Germline CDR1 SGHNT, CDR2 YYREEE (reference sequence).

The chain uses TRBV29-1 and TRBJ2-1; 12 bases fit TRBD2. Germline values: CDR1 SQVTM, CDR2 ANQGSEA. Trimming at V came to 6 bases and at J to 4 bases, leaving 4 bases not matched to a gene. The CDR3 contains 14 residues. The CDR3 loop is CSVGLAGKYNEQFF. The CDR3 DNA is TGCAGCGTCGGACTAGCGGGAAAGTACAATGAGCAGTTCTTC.

V gene TRBV20-1 combines with J gene TRBJ2-1; no clear D. The V end was cut by 3 bases, the J end by 6 bases, with 6 bases between. The germline V gene encodes CDR1 DFQATT and CDR2 SNEGSKA (reference sequence). CDR3 length: 11 amino acids. CDR3 loop: CSASPPNEQFF. In DNA form, the CDR3 reads TGCAGTGCTAGCCCCCCCAATGAGCAGTTCTTC.

The genes are TRBV14 and TRBJ2-5; no firm D call. From germline, CDR1 is SGHDN and CDR2 FVKESK. This CDR3 region has 12 residues. V shed 2 bases and J shed 4 bases, with 5 bases lying between them. The CDR3 nucleotides read TGTGCCAGCAGCCAATCGGGAGAGACCCAGTACTTC. Translated, it gives CASSQSGETQYF.

Turning to this clone: This same CDR3 is encoded by further DNA sequences in the sample. The gene calls are TRBV2 and TRBJ2-5, with D uncertain. Germline values: CDR1 SNHLY, CDR2 FYNNEI. This CDR3 region has 13 residues. V lost 3 bases, J lost 2 bases, and 7 bases lay in between. The CDR3 nucleotides are TGTGCCAGCAGTGATTCGGTACAAGAGACCCAGTACTTC. It is translated as CASSDSVQETQYF.

The genes are TRBV6-1 and TRBJ1-5; D is unclear. This CDR3 spans 13 amino acids. Germline CDR1 is MNHNS and CDR2 is SASEGT. V shed 0 bases and J shed 5 bases, with 5 bases lying between them. CDR3 nucleotides: TGTGCCAGCAGTGAAGCGTCCTATCAGCCCCAGCATTTT. Its protein product is CASSEASYQPQHF.

The gene calls are TRBV7-2 and TRBJ1-1; weak D call: TRBD1 (5 bases). Trimming stripped 5 bases from V and 1 base from J, with 11 bases between. The CDR3 spans 14 residues. Germline V gene lookup returns CDR1 SGHTA and CDR2 FQGNSA. The CDR3 loop reads CASSPFGGNTEAFF. The CDR3 DNA reads as TGTGCCAGCAGCCCTTTTGGGGGGAACACTGAAGCTTTCTTT.

The chain joins TRBV6-1 to TRBJ2-1, with 7 nucleotides matching TRBD2. Germline-derived CDR1 and CDR2 are MNHNS and SASEGT. The V segment lost 6 bases and the J segment 2 bases; nucleotides outside the gene matches: 7. The CDR3 covers 15 residues. CDR3 protein: CASSGIAGPYNEQFF. As DNA, the CDR3 is TGTGCCAGCAGCGGGATAGCGGGCCCCTACAATGAGCAGTTCTTC.

The rearrangement links TRBV4-1 to TRBJ2-1; D not certain. This CDR3 has 15 amino acids. Germline values: CDR1 MGHRA, CDR2 YSYEKL. V shed 1 base and J shed 4 bases, with 11 bases lying between them. DNA of the CDR3: TGCGCCAGCAGCCAAGGGGTAGATACGTACAATGAGCAGTTCTTC. Encoded protein: CASSQGVDTYNEQFF.

The rearrangement uses TRBV4-2 and TRBJ2-7; maybe TRBD2 (5 bases). Trimming removed 3 bases from V and 0 bases from J, with 12 bases in between. The length of the CDR3 is 15 residues. CDR1 and CDR2 (germline): LGHNA, YNFKEQ. CDR3 amino acids: CASSQASRSSYEQYF. In DNA, the CDR3 is TGTGCCAGCAGCCAGGCTAGCAGGAGCTCCTACGAGCAGTACTTC.

This clone was found a few times. V and J are TRBV9 and TRBJ2-7; 10 bases match TRBD2. The CDR3 consists of 15 residues. V was pared by 3 bases and J by 4 bases, with 7 bases of the junction left unmatched. The V gene's germline CDR1 is SGDLS and CDR2 YYNGEE. The CDR3 coding sequence is TGTGCCAGCAGCGCCTCCGGGACTAGCGTATACGAGCAGTACTTC. It translates to CASSASGTSVYEQYF.

As regards this clone: Other DNA sequences from this sample encode an identical CDR3 as well. The chain is built from TRBV7-2 and TRBJ2-3; D may be TRBD2 (5 bases). CDR1 and CDR2 (germline): SGHTA, FQGNSA. Deletions cut 5 bases from V and 4 bases from J, with 10 bases between. This CDR3 has 13 residues. The CDR3 region has the DNA TGTGCCAGCAGCCCAACCGGGGCAGATACGCAGTATTTT. It yields the protein CASSPTGADTQYF.

This chain connects TRBV28 to TRBJ1-2, with a weak D call TRBD1 (6 bases). CDR3 size: 13 residues. The ends were cut back, 4 bases at V and 8 bases at J, with 14 bases in the middle. The germline V gene has CDR1 MDHEN and CDR2 SYDVKM. In nucleotides, the CDR3 is TGTGCCAGCAGTTCTGGGACACGCCGAGGCTACACCTTC. This encodes CASSSGTRRGYTF.

The chain recombines TRBV13 with TRBJ2-3; the match to TRBD2 covers 10 bases. The germline gives CDR1 PRHDT, CDR2 FYEKMQ (reference sequence). This CDR3 is built from 17 residues. J gave up 4 bases and V 1 base, and 8 bases lay outside the gene matches. The CDR3 protein is CASSLVLAGGRADTQYF. CDR3 in DNA: TGTGCCAGCAGCTTAGTGTTAGCGGGAGGTCGGGCAGATACGCAGTATTTT. The whole variable domain, remainder taken from reference TRBV13 and TRBJ2-3, is AAGVIQSPRHLIKEKRETATLKCYPIPRHDTVYWYQQGPGQDPQFLISFYEKMQSDKGSIPDRFSAQQFSDYHSELNMSSLELGDSALYFCASSLVLAGGRADTQYFGPGTRLTVL.

The chain combines TRBV5-1 with TRBJ2-5; 9 positions agree with TRBD2. CDR3 length equals 15 residues. V lost 6 bases and J lost 3; bases outside the gene matches: 9. CDR1 and CDR2 (germline): SGHRS, YFSETQ. The CDR3 coding sequence is TGCGCCAGCACCTCCATAATAGCGGGGGAAGAGACCCAGTACTTC. It yields the protein CASTSIIAGEETQYF.